This T cell receptor beta chain is drawn from a study of cytomegalovirus exposure and HLA in healthy donors. The study, taken as a whole, reports: Per a prior analysis, the majority of TCR beta V segments were productive roughly 90% or roughly 30% of the time.

Points on this clone: Its antigen remains unknown.

After removal of 1 base from V and 4 bases from J, the junction contained 10 bases not matched to a gene. The length of the CDR3 is 17 residues. CDR1 and CDR2 from the germline V gene are MNHNS and SASEGT. The PCR made use of 60 Vbeta and 13 Jbeta primers. The table came from immunoSEQ multiplex PCR; TCRdb's copy has only in-frame clones and leaves some out. The sample has approximately 150,000 clones, 75% to 85% seen once. The sample consisted of PBMCs. The chain uses TRBV6-1 and TRBJ2-3, with TRBD2 matching 8 bases. The receptor comes from a man aged 45-65 years in good health and CMV-seropositive. The CDR3 DNA reads as TGTGCCAGCAGTGAAGTACCCGGGAGGGCCCGTGCAGATACGCAGTATTTT. Protein product: CASSEVPGRARADTQYF.